These T cell receptor beta chains were read from a single sample in a study of response to subunit inactivated influenza vaccine. TCRdb analysed the RT-PCR reads with MiXCR anew, one entry per CDR3 protein. The table lists under 950,000 distinct CDR3 sequences, around 21% of them singletons. The sample in question was PBMCs from blood, obtained 5 days after vaccination. These receptors originate from a man aged 50 to 60 who received an inactivated influenza vaccine. Each CDR3 is given with its conserved first and last residue. Each record gives: clone size, V gene, D gene, J gene, CDR3 protein, CDR3 DNA. A D gene is named only where the DNA matches it firmly. Where a row states a size, it is once, few, many or the class of an expanded clone; other rows omit it.

>few|TRBV5-1|TRBD2|TRBJ2-1
CASSLSSGPPGSYNEQFF
TGCGCCAGCAGCTTGTCTAGCGGGCCGCCAGGCTCCTACAATGAGCAGTTCTTC
>few|TRBV6-5|-|TRBJ1-1
CASSYLHMWTEAFF
TGTGCCAGCAGCTACCTTCATATGTGGACTGAAGCTTTCTTT
>few|TRBV6-1|TRBD2|TRBJ2-1
CASSELAGVFYNEQFF
TGTGCCAGCAGTGAATTAGCGGGGGTCTTCTACAATGAGCAGTTCTTC
>-|TRBV14|-|TRBJ1-5
CASSSGRNQPQHF
TGTGCCAGCAGTTCGGGACGGAATCAGCCCCAGCATTTT
>few|TRBV25-1|TRBD1|TRBJ2-2
CASSARTGNTGELFF
TGTGCCAGCAGTGCCCGGACAGGGAACACCGGGGAGCTGTTTTTT
>few|TRBV7-9|-|TRBJ2-2
CASSLKVEGSGELFF
TGTGCCAGCAGCTTAAAGGTAGAAGGGTCCGGGGAGCTGTTTTTT
>-|TRBV20-1|TRBD2|TRBJ2-1
CSVPGLAGDEQFF
TGCAGTGTTCCGGGACTAGCGGGTGATGAGCAGTTCTTC
>-|TRBV2|TRBD2|TRBJ2-1
CASSERGGSYNEQFF
TGTGCCAGCAGTGAACGCGGGGGCTCCTACAATGAGCAGTTCTTC
>-|TRBV4-1|-|TRBJ1-3
CASSPRTEPNLNTIYF
TGCGCCAGCAGCCCGCGGACCGAGCCGAATTTAAACACCATATATTTT
>-|TRBV4-1|TRBD1|TRBJ1-6
CASSHPKGANSPLHF
TGCGCCAGCAGCCACCCCAAGGGGGCCAATTCACCCCTCCACTTT
>-|TRBV11-2|TRBD2|TRBJ2-4
CTSSRTSGDYLAKNIQYF
TGTACCAGCAGTCGGACTAGCGGGGATTACCTAGCCAAAAACATTCAGTACTTC
>-|TRBV5-1|-|TRBJ1-2
CASSLDGWNYGYTF
TGCGCCAGCAGCTTGGACGGCTGGAACTATGGCTACACCTTC
>-|TRBV5-8|TRBD2|TRBJ2-3
CASSLRTSGRPTQYF
TGTGCCAGCAGCTTGAGGACTAGCGGGAGACCTACGCAGTATTTT
>-|TRBV6-2/TRBV6-3|-|TRBJ2-1
CASSNTGEQFF
TGTGCCAGCAGCAATACGGGGGAGCAGTTCTTC
>few|TRBV15|TRBD1|TRBJ2-4
CATSGPGQGKNIQYF
TGTGCCACCAGCGGACCGGGACAGGGGAAAAACATTCAGTACTTC
>few|TRBV12-3/TRBV12-4|TRBD2|TRBJ2-1
CASSLWGTSGGRDEQFF
TGTGCCAGCAGTTTATGGGGGACTAGCGGGGGTAGGGATGAGCAGTTCTTC
>-|TRBV18|TRBD2|TRBJ2-5
CASSPPTSETQYF
TGTGCCAGCTCACCACCGACTAGCGAGACCCAGTACTTC
>-|TRBV20-1|-|TRBJ2-1
CSARDLRRPVLNNEQFF
TGCAGTGCTAGAGATCTGAGAAGACCCGTACTGAACAATGAGCAGTTCTTC
>-|TRBV4-1|-|TRBJ2-2
CASSPGAWGTGELFF
TGCGCCAGCAGCCCAGGGGCTTGGGGAACCGGGGAGCTGTTTTTT
>many|TRBV28|-|TRBJ2-5
CASSLGSETQYF
TGTGCCAGCAGTTTGGGGAGCGAGACCCAGTACTTC
>few|TRBV25-1|-|TRBJ2-7
CASSELSGPSYEQYF
TGTGCCAGCAGTGAATTGAGTGGACCCTCCTACGAGCAGTACTTC
>-|TRBV27|TRBD1|TRBJ2-2
CASKTGGFAGELFF
TGTGCCAGTAAGACAGGGGGTTTCGCCGGGGAGCTGTTTTTT
>few|TRBV14|-|TRBJ2-2
CASAWDMNTGELFF
TGTGCCAGCGCATGGGACATGAACACCGGGGAGCTGTTTTTT
>few|TRBV4-3|TRBD2|TRBJ2-1
CASSQGVAGGYNEQFF
TGCGCCAGCAGCCAAGGGGTAGCGGGAGGGTACAATGAGCAGTTCTTC
>many|TRBV18|TRBD1|TRBJ2-7
CASSPGTGGSYEQYF
TGTGCCAGCTCACCTGGGACAGGGGGGAGTTACGAGCAGTACTTC
>-|TRBV11-2|TRBD1|TRBJ2-5
CASSLDRGQGSQYF
TGTGCCAGCAGCTTAGATCGCGGACAGGGGTCCCAGTACTTC
>few|TRBV29-1|-|TRBJ2-2
CSVGGTRGTGELFF
TGCAGCGTTGGGGGGACGCGCGGCACCGGGGAGCTGTTTTTT
>few|TRBV28|-|TRBJ1-1
CASSQQGLGLNTEAFF
TGTGCCAGCAGCCAGCAGGGGCTGGGGTTGAACACTGAAGCTTTCTTT
>-|TRBV7-9|-|TRBJ2-2
CASRPPVTGPNTGELFF
TGTGCCAGCAGACCGCCAGTGACAGGACCGAACACCGGGGAGCTGTTTTTT
>-|TRBV4-1|-|TRBJ1-6
CASSQLRTANSPLHF
TGCGCCAGCAGCCAATTGCGGACTGCTAATTCACCCCTCCACTTT
>few|TRBV29-1|-|TRBJ1-1
CSVRYLNTEAFF
TGCAGCGTCAGATACCTGAACACTGAAGCTTTCTTT
>many|TRBV7-2|-|TRBJ1-3
CASSLRGGGNTIYF
TGTGCCAGCAGCTTAAGGGGAGGCGGAAACACCATATATTTT
>-|TRBV20-1|-|TRBJ2-2
CSAIFDPNTGELFF
TGCAGTGCTATTTTTGACCCTAACACCGGGGAGCTGTTTTTT
>few|TRBV4-3|-|TRBJ2-6
CASSQDRGSSGANVLTF
TGCGCCAGCAGCCAAGATCGGGGAAGCTCTGGGGCCAACGTCCTGACTTTC
>-|TRBV12-3/TRBV12-4|-|TRBJ1-5
CASSLAGARRNQPQHF
TGTGCCAGCAGTTTAGCTGGGGCGAGGCGCAATCAGCCCCAGCATTTT
>once|TRBV25-1|-|TRBJ2-7
CASSGGPEGEQYF
TGTGCCAGCAGTGGGGGACCTGAAGGGGAGCAGTACTTC
>few|TRBV5-1|TRBD2|TRBJ2-7
CASSLDPSGGPYEQYF
TGCGCCAGCAGCTTGGACCCTAGCGGGGGACCCTACGAGCAGTACTTC
>few|TRBV4-2|-|TRBJ1-4
CASSPPRMTNEKLFF
TGTGCCAGCAGCCCCCCACGAATGACTAATGAAAAACTGTTTTTT
>few|TRBV12-3/TRBV12-4|-|TRBJ2-7
CASSLGEALVF
TGTGCCAGCAGTTTAGGGGAGGCCCTTGTCTTC
>few|TRBV20-1|-|TRBJ2-1
CSAPSRRGAANEQFF
TGCAGTGCCCCCTCCAGGAGGGGGGCGGCAAATGAGCAGTTCTTC
>few|TRBV20-1|-|TRBJ2-1
CSAIRISGWDNEQFF
TGCAGTGCTATTAGGATAAGCGGCTGGGACAATGAGCAGTTCTTC
>few|TRBV20-1|-|TRBJ2-7
CSARDRGITLDEQYF
TGCAGTGCTAGAGATAGGGGGATTACTCTGGACGAGCAGTACTTC
>few|TRBV2|-|TRBJ2-7
CASRGTGSRSGEQYF
TGTGCCAGCAGGGGAACAGGGTCTCGGTCTGGCGAGCAGTACTTC
>once|TRBV15|TRBD2|TRBJ2-2
CATSKWASGTGELFF
TGTGCCACCAGCAAGTGGGCTAGCGGCACCGGGGAGCTGTTTTTT
>-|TRBV29-1|-|TRBJ2-1
CSATHTQYEQFF
TGCAGCGCCACACATACCCAGTATGAGCAGTTCTTC
>many|TRBV20-1|TRBD1|TRBJ2-5
CSAREGQKETQYF
TGCAGTGCTAGAGAGGGACAGAAAGAGACCCAGTACTTC
>few|TRBV27|-|TRBJ1-1
CASSLGSGGGGEAFF
TGTGCCAGCAGTTTAGGCTCCGGAGGGGGTGGTGAAGCTTTCTTT
>-|TRBV5-1|TRBD1|TRBJ1-1
CASSLDQIGTEAFF
TGCGCCAGCAGCCTTGACCAAATCGGGACAGAGGCTTTCTTT
>-|TRBV11-3|TRBD2|TRBJ2-1
CASSPGGEEQFF
TGTGCCAGCAGCCCGGGAGGTGAGGAGCAGTTCTTC
>few|TRBV6-5|TRBD2|TRBJ2-1
CASSYKAGGLYPNNEQFF
TGTGCCAGCAGTTACAAAGCGGGGGGGCTCTACCCTAATAATGAGCAGTTCTTC
>-|TRBV5-1|-|TRBJ2-1
CASKQSLTYNEQFF
TGCGCCAGCAAACAATCTCTGACGTACAATGAGCAGTTCTTC
>-|TRBV7-9|-|TRBJ2-5
CASSLGHGKTQYF
TGTGCCAGCAGCTTAGGGCACGGGAAGACCCAGTACTTC
>-|TRBV20-1|TRBD1|TRBJ2-3
CSASSDRPTDTQYF
TGCAGTGCTAGTTCGGACAGGCCCACAGATACGCAGTATTTT
>-|TRBV7-2|TRBD2|TRBJ2-3
CASSLLAGATYTDTQYF
TGTGCCAGCAGCTTACTAGCGGGAGCAACCTACACAGATACGCAGTATTTT
>-|TRBV9|TRBD1|TRBJ1-2
CASSVGQDYGYTF
TGTGCCAGCAGCGTCGGACAGGACTATGGCTACACCTTC
>-|TRBV3-1|TRBD1|TRBJ2-7
CASSPSGTGAYEQYF
TGTGCCAGCAGTCCTTCCGGGACAGGGGCCTACGAGCAGTACTTC